This T cell receptor beta chain was documented in a study of blood T cell repertoires in COVID-19 (TCRdb year 2020). Study-wide context: Samples from collaborators originated in the United States, Italy and Spain and spanned both the acute and convalescent phases of COVID-19. A freely available public database, intended as a resource for researchers studying the immune response to SARS-CoV-2, is where the repertoires were released. The dataset comprised deeply sampled blood TCRbeta repertoires from subjects exposed to, actively infected with, or recovered from COVID-19. A de-identified subject ID, COVID-19 status, age in years and sex were almost always included in the sample metadata. The prospective study material was composed of cDNA or gDNA derived from T cells, B-cell-depleted T cells, or PBMCs. Where HLA class I and class II types were available, the types were taken from metadata supplied by the sample provider, not from assay-based typing. The samples were drawn from the first 160 participants of the ongoing ImmuneRACE study and from 950 to 1,500 subjects provided by 6 global collaborators. What the research found in general, with its limitations: The amount of clinical and demographic metadata varied by source and participant and was provided uncurated.

TCRbeta CDR3 regions were amplified from genomic DNA using the immunoSEQ Assay, a bias-controlled multiplex PCR. From the authors' description of their analysis: Within the assay, amplification of reference gene primers was used to estimate how many nucleated cells each sample contained. To quantify the absolute abundance of each unique TCRbeta CDR3 rearrangement, sequence reads were collapsed and filtered. For each sample, productive Simpson clonality was calculated as the square root of Simpson's diversity index over productive rearrangements. What TCRdb holds here is the immuneACCESS table cut down to in-frame rearrangements. Part of the clones is not present; checked against another copy, under half of the missing clones reflect an unresolved V gene, and the others are unexplained. V and J calls and clone size are those listed in that table; D and trimming were worked out from the DNA. The table for this sample lists some 100,000 clones; more than 75% of them were counted only once. Together, the top ten hold less than 6% of the sample.

This clone showed up just a few times. The clone's antigen remains unknown. No much larger clonotype is one base removed from it; base qualities were not supplied. Each collaborating institution followed its own protocols to collect whole blood in K2EDTA tubes. For TCRbeta analysis, collaborators shipped samples in one of three forms: frozen whole blood, isolated PBMCs, or DNA extracted from either of those sample types. The junction shows trimming of 4 bases on V and 5 bases on J, and the gene matches do not reach 5 bases of it. According to the germline V gene, CDR1 reads KGHSH and CDR2 reads LQKENI. Measured from the cysteine to the phenylalanine, the CDR3 is 15 residues long. Kept here is only the CDR3 DNA, which spans 45 bases and is read in frame from base 1.

The sequence is built from TRBV18 and TRBJ2-3; TRBD1 aligns with 11 central bases. Sample: peripheral blood. The receptor was derived from a woman of 80 years or more with active COVID-19. The CDR3 region has the sequence CASSRTGGPEDTQYF. The nucleotide sequence reads as follows: TGTGCCAGCTCACGGACAGGGGGCCCGGAAGATACGCAGTATTTT.